The text below deals with one T cell receptor beta chain. With V trimmed by 5 bases and J by 8 bases, 17 bases remained unmatched. CDR1 SGHAT and CDR2 FQNNGV come from the germline V gene. This CDR3 is built from 17 residues. The data derive from a study of OX40 agonist ivuxolimab in advanced cancers. Repertoires were generated with immunoSEQ multiplex PCR, while TCRdb's copy carries only in-frame clones and drops some. The sample has 30,000 to 35,000 clones; more than 90% are singletons. The sequences come from CD4+ or CD8+ T cells sorted from blood, collected in a trial of the OX40 agonist ivuxolimab. The origin of this receptor is an adult with an advanced solid tumor such as melanoma, head and neck, liver or kidney cancer. The chain couples TRBV11-2 to TRBJ1-2, with TRBD1 matching over 10 bases. The CDR3 bases are TGTGCCAGCAGCCCATCGGACAGGGGGGTTGGTCTAATGGGCTACACCTTC. This translates into CASSPSDRGVGLMGYTF.